This entry lists 8 T cell receptor beta chains sequenced from one sample in a study of blood T cells in healthy people across ages. The use of a sample-barcoded 5' primer and a J-beta primer mix characterized a second PCR of roughly 7 to 11 cycles. TCRdb reanalysed the 5' RACE reads using MiXCR and keeps one entry per CDR3 protein. Among a few hundred thousand distinct CDR3 sequences, roughly half were seen once, and the ten largest hold 51%. Sequenced: blood. Every receptor here comes from a man aged 60 to 75 in good health.

Concerning this clonotype itself: Mismatch with germline at one junction end may stem from a read error. The rearrangement uses TRBV7-7 and TRBJ2-2; D ambiguous. Germline CDR1 and CDR2: SSHAT and FNYEAQ (reference sequence). The CDR3 has 14 residues. CDR3 amino acids: CASSPNPNPGELFF. The CDR3 nucleotides read TGTGCTAGCAGCCCTAACCCGAACCCCGGGGAGCTGTTTTTT.

The gene calls are TRBV29-1 and TRBJ2-3; 7 bases are a match to TRBD2. Germline values: CDR1 SQVTM, CDR2 ANQGSEA. CDR3 length: 15 amino acids. V shed 3 bases, J shed 1 base, and the junction held 7 bases outside the gene matches. CDR3: CSVDGSAGRTDTQYF. DNA of the CDR3: TGCAGCGTTGATGGGTCAGCGGGACGCACAGATACGCAGTATTTT.

Of note for this clonotype: At one of its ends the junction is not consistent with the germline gene, which may arise from a read error. The rearrangement joins TRBV29-1 to TRBJ2-1; TRBD1 matches 9 bases. Germline lookup yields CDR1 SQVTM and CDR2 ANQGSEA. The CDR3 spans 14 residues. CDR3 residues: CSVDRTGERNGQFF. The CDR3 DNA reads TGCAGCGTTGATAGGACAGGGGAACGCAATGGGCAGTTCTTC.

This clonotype appeared a few times. The J gene is TRBJ2-7, the V gene TRBV10-3, with TRBD1 identical over 7 bases. The CDR3 length is 14 residues. Germline V gives CDR1 ENHRY, CDR2 SYGVKD. J was trimmed by 3 bases and V by 0 bases; bases with no gene match: 2. The CDR3 is CAISESGTVYEQYF. CDR3 nucleotide sequence: TGTGCCATCAGTGAGTCCGGGACAGTCTACGAGCAGTACTTC.

The V and J genes are TRBV20-1 and TRBJ2-5; 8 positions match TRBD1. Germline assignment: CDR1 DFQATT and CDR2 SNEGSKA (reference sequence). V was pared by 0 bases and J by 4 bases, with 10 bases of the junction left unmatched. This CDR3 comprises 16 residues. The CDR3 sequence is CSAREHPGQVPETQYF. Here the CDR3 DNA reads TGCAGTGCTAGAGAGCACCCGGGACAGGTGCCAGAGACCCAGTACTTC.

The chain links TRBV4-2 to TRBJ1-2; D not certain. Germline V gene sequence: CDR1 LGHNA, CDR2 YNFKEQ. V shed 2 bases and J shed 4 bases, with 8 bases lying between them. CDR3 length equals 13 residues. CDR3 in amino acids: CASSQPPLYGYTF. The CDR3 DNA follows: TGTGCCAGCAGCCAACCCCCCCTCTATGGCTACACCTTC.

The rearrangement joins TRBV5-6 to TRBJ2-5; the D gene is possibly TRBD2 (6 bases). The V gene's germline CDR1 is SGHDT and CDR2 YYEEEE. Trimming took 7 bases from V and 11 from J, leaving 30 bases between them. This CDR3 spans 16 amino acids. The CDR3 sequence: CASARGSASADNEQYF. The CDR3 DNA reads as TGTGCCAGCGCCCGGGGGTCGGCTTCAGCCGACAATGAGCAGTACTTC.

This clonotype was seen more than once but under ten times. The chain uses TRBV7-3 and TRBJ2-1; maybe TRBD1 (6 bases). The CDR3 is made up of 12 amino acids. V lost 2 bases and J lost 7, with 6 bases in between. Germline V lookup: CDR1 SGHTA, CDR2 FQGTGA. CDR3 coding DNA: TGTGCCAGCAGCTTAGGGACAAATGAGCAGTTCTTC. Residues: CASSLGTNEQFF. Full variable domain (rest looked up from reference TRBV7-3 and TRBJ2-1): GAGVSQTPSNKVTEKGKYVELRCDPISGHTALYWYRQSLGQGPEFLIYFQGTGAADDSGLPNDRFFAVRPEGSVSTLKIQRTERGDSAVYLCASSLGTNEQFFGPGTRLTVL.